These 12 T cell receptor beta chains were all obtained from the same sample, sequenced in a study of naive and memory T cell subsets. Both TRBC1 and TRBC2 were covered by a beta constant-region primer of two equimolar oligonucleotides. TCRdb re-derived calls from the UMI-ligation and nested PCR reads in MiXCR, one entry per CDR3 protein. The sample carries about 80,000 distinct CDR3 sequences, 10% to 15% recorded once. The sequenced material came from central memory CD4+ T cells from blood. Every receptor here comes from a human donor in good health.

J is TRBJ1-3 and V is TRBV6-5, with TRBD1 as a possible D gene (5 bases). The length of the CDR3 is 14 residues. Trimming removed 7 bases from V and 0 bases from J, with 10 bases in between. Per germline, CDR1 MNHEY and CDR2 SVGAGI. CDR3 nucleotide sequence: TGTGCCAGCAAGACAGATACCTCTGGAAACACCATATATTTT. Its translation: CASKTDTSGNTIYF.

There are a few counts of this clonotype. The gene calls are TRBV7-2 and TRBJ2-7; D is perhaps TRBD2 (8 bases). CDR1 and CDR2 from the germline V gene are SGHTA and FQGNSA. V lost 5 bases and J lost 4, with 21 bases in between. This CDR3 contains 16 residues. The CDR3 loop is CASSPGGAGGSYEQYF. The CDR3 DNA sequence: TGTGCCAGCAGCCCGGGGGGGGCAGGGGGATCTTACGAGCAGTACTTC.

The CDR3 coding sequence is TGTGCCAGCACACTGGGGGGGTACAATAGCAATCAGCCCCAGCATTTT. Residues: CASTLGGYNSNQPQHF. The rearrangement joins TRBV28 to TRBJ1-5; the D gene is possibly TRBD1 (5 bases). With 7 bases removed from V and 0 bases from J, the gap between germline ends came to 16 bases. Germline V gene lookup returns CDR1 MDHEN and CDR2 SYDVKM. The CDR3 totals 16 residues.

The sample holds a few counts of this clonotype. V and J are TRBV29-1 and TRBJ2-1; 7 bases line up with TRBD2. The CDR3 runs to 14 residues. The germline CDR1 and CDR2 sequences are SQVTM and ANQGSEA. V was clipped by 3 bases and J by 2 bases; unmatched bases: 4. The CDR3 protein is CSVDGLAAYNEQFF. The CDR3 coding sequence is TGCAGCGTTGACGGGCTAGCGGCCTACAATGAGCAGTTCTTC.

This clonotype showed up just a few times. This chain joins TRBV7-2 and TRBJ2-7; D not certain. The CDR3 spans 12 residues. Germline values: CDR1 SGHTA, CDR2 FQGNSA. Trimming removed 3 bases at V and 6 bases at J, with 9 bases between. CDR3 coding DNA: TGTGCCAGCAGCTTTAGCAGGAGCGAGCAGTACTTC. It specifies CASSFSRSEQYF.

This clonotype has only a few counts. V and J are TRBV29-1 and TRBJ1-1, with a tentative D call TRBD1 (6 bases). Trimming stripped 5 bases from V and 1 base from J, with 11 bases between. The V gene's germline CDR1 is SQVTM and CDR2 ANQGSEA. This CDR3 is built from 13 residues. CDR3 sequence (DNA): TGCAGCGTTACCCAGGGGACGAACACTGAAGCTTTCTTT. Amino acids: CSVTQGTNTEAFF.

This clonotype was detected ten times or more. The chain employs TRBV5-1 and TRBJ1-2; D gene uncertain. Deletions cut 1 base from V and 4 bases from J, with 14 bases between. Germline lookup yields CDR1 SGHRS and CDR2 YFSETQ. The CDR3 is 15 residues long. The CDR3 protein is CASSLFDARGYGYTF. The CDR3 DNA sequence: TGCGCCAGCAGCTTGTTTGACGCTCGCGGCTATGGCTACACCTTC.

Ten or more counts support this clonotype. V gene TRBV18 combines with J gene TRBJ2-5; D perhaps matches TRBD2 (5 bases). With 3 bases removed from V and 0 bases from J, the gap between germline ends came to 8 bases. The CDR3 consists of 14 residues. Per the germline V gene, CDR1 is KGHSH and CDR2 is LQKENI. CDR3 sequence reads: CASSPATNQETQYF. The CDR3, as DNA: TGTGCCAGCTCACCGGCGACTAACCAAGAGACCCAGTACTTC.

This clonotype has ten or more counts. The chain has TRBV20-1 and TRBJ1-1, with TRBD1 matching over 8 bases. The CDR3 contains 16 residues. Germline V lookup: CDR1 DFQATT, CDR2 SNEGSKA (reference sequence). J lost 1 base, V lost 5 bases, and 12 bases had no gene match. CDR3 in amino acids: CSASRTGGGRNTEAFF. The DNA of the CDR3 is TGCAGTGCTTCTCGAACAGGGGGTGGAAGGAACACTGAAGCTTTCTTT.

This clonotype was seen more than once but under ten times. CDR3 region: CASRKDSNQPQHF. The CDR3 DNA follows: TGTGCCAGCAGGAAAGATAGCAATCAGCCCCAGCATTTT. The chain is built from TRBV7-8 and TRBJ1-5; D gene unclear. The V end was cut by 6 bases, the J end by 0 bases, with 6 bases between. Germline lookup yields CDR1 SGHVS and CDR2 FQNEAQ. The CDR3 is 13 residues long.

A few counts support this clonotype. The J gene is TRBJ2-2, the V gene TRBV29-1; unclear D gene. Germline lookup yields CDR1 SQVTM and CDR2 ANQGSEA. The ends were cut back, 4 bases at V and 0 bases at J, with 9 bases in the middle. This CDR3 region has 14 residues. In nucleotides, the CDR3 is TGCAGCGTTGCGGTTAACGCGAACACCGGGGAGCTGTTTTTT. The encoded protein is CSVAVNANTGELFF.

This clonotype was seen only a few times. The rearrangement joins TRBV7-8 to TRBJ1-2; D not resolved. This CDR3 contains 16 residues. The germline gives CDR1 SGHVS, CDR2 FQNEAQ. Trimming stripped 0 bases from V and 4 bases from J, with 15 bases between. This chain's CDR3 is CASSLASNGRAYGYTF. In DNA, the CDR3 is TGTGCCAGCAGCTTAGCGTCTAACGGGAGGGCCTATGGCTACACCTTC.